The rows below give T cell receptor beta chains drawn from one sample of a study of blood T cell repertoires in COVID-19. Sequencing used immunoSEQ multiplex PCR; TCRdb keeps in-frame clones, though not all of them. Altogether 200,000 to 250,000 clones are present, 80% being singletons, with the ten largest covering 4.3%. The sequenced sample was PBMCs or T cells enriched from blood (not recorded which). The source of these receptors is a man aged 25-45 years with acute COVID-19. CDR3s include the opening cysteine and the closing phenylalanine or tryptophan. The order of the fields is V gene, CDR3 protein.

TRBV27 | CASSLSSSYNSPLHF
TRBV28 | CASSLVGRQETQYF
TRBV9 | CASSVGGSYGYTF
TRBV6-1 | CASSESVPTEAFF
TRBV28 | CASIRTEAFF
TRBV12-5 | CASGSRDVPGELFF
TRBV6-4 | CASSGQGTRTDTQYF
TRBV6-5 | CASSYWSRDRNYGYTF
TRBV2 | CASSGDRGPFMNTEAFF
TRBV2 | CARQRGSSYNEQFF
TRBV19 | CASSTKTGNTEAFF
TRBV12-3/TRBV12-4 | CASRLTGGVGYTF
TRBV28 | CASSRGVEQPQHF
TRBV4-1 | CASSQYMVWGNTIYF
TRBV6-5 | CASTADSVGNGYTF
TRBV5-6 | CASSLWTGRNSPLHF
TRBV14 | CASSQRDSYSPLHF
TRBV2 | CASSGDSGSYNEQFF
TRBV24-1 | CATSDLLNEQFF
TRBV7-4 | CASSFLRQLWHGYTF
TRBV15 | CATSRMRERDGYTF
TRBV7-3 | CASSLTGGENTIYF
TRBV27 | CASSLSALNEQFF
TRBV6-5 | CASSLNQGETQYF
TRBV19 | CASSRQGANTGELFF
TRBV6-2/TRBV6-3 | CASSHLAGGSYYGYTF
TRBV12-3/TRBV12-4 | CASRPGGSYEQYF
TRBV9 | CASSGRTGATNEQYF
TRBV24-1 | CATSMAGSTDTQYF
TRBV9 | CASSKITGVGTEAFF
TRBV7-9 | CASSQTSMNTEAFF
TRBV7-9 | CASSQGGGSYEQYF
TRBV6-1 | CASSELGGRGRLLNTEAFF
TRBV2 | CASSTSGSHTDTQYF
TRBV7-3 | CASSKAGNTGELFF
TRBV5-5 | CASSPLHRDRVRGYEQYF
TRBV27 | CASSISPAGFNYGYTF
TRBV5-1 | CASSSSKLAGGPSTQYF
TRBV2 | CASSENPGQGSEQYF
TRBV5-1 | CASSLSVLNTEAFF
TRBV18 | CASSPSGGATNNEQFF
TRBV19 | CASRRTSGGASTDTQYF
TRBV7-2 | CASSLAGTVTDTQYF
TRBV7-7 | CASSQGQGPYEQYF
TRBV4-1 | CASKKAQGASYGYTF
TRBV7-9 | CASSFTGNEQFF
TRBV12-2 | CASRTGRNEQFF
TRBV3-1/TRBV3-2 | CASSPTSGGKYEQYF
TRBV5-4 | CASSVDRERTEAFF
TRBV7-3 | CASSLTLSSEQYF
TRBV5-1 | CASAEVTSNEKLFF